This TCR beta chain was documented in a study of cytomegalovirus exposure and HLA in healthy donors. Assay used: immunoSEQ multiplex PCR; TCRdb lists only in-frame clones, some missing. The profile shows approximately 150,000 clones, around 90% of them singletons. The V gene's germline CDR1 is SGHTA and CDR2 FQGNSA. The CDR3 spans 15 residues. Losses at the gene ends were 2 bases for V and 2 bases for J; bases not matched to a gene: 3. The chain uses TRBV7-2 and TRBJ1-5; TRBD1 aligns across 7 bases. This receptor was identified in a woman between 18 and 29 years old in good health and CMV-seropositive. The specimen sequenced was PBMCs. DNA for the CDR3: TGTGCCAGCAGCTTACGACAGGGAGGCAATCAGCCCCAGCATTTT. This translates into CASSLRQGGNQPQHF. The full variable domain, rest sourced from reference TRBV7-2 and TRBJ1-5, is GAGVSQSPSNKVTEKGKDVELRCDPISGHTALYWYRQSLGQGLEFLIYFQGNSAPDKSGLPSDRFSAERTGGSVSTLTIQRTQQEDSAVYLCASSLRQGGNQPQHFGDGTRLSIL.